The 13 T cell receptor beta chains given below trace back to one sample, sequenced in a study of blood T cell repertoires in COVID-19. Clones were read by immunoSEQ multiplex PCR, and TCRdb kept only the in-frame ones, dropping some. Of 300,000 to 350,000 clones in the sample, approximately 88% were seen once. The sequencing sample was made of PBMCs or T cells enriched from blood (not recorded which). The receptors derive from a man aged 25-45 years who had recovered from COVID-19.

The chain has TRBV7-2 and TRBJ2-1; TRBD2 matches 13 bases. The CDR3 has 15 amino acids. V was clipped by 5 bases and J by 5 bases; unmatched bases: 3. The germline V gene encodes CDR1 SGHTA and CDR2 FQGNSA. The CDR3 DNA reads TGTGCCAGCAGCAAGGGACTAGCGGGGAACAATGAGCAGTTCTTC. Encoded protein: CASSKGLAGNNEQFF.

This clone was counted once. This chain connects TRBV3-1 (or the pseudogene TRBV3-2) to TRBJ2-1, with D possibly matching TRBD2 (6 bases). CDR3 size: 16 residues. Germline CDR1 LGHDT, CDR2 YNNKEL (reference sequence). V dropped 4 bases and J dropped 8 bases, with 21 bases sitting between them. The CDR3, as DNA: TGTGCCAGCAGCCTAACCGGGACTCAGGTAGGGGATGAGCAGTTCTTC. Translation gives CASSLTGTQVGDEQFF.

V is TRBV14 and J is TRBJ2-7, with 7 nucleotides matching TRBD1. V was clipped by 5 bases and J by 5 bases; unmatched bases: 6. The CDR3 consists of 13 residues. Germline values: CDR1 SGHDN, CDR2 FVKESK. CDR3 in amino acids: CASSDRVSHEQYF. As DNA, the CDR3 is TGTGCCAGCAGCGACAGGGTAAGCCACGAGCAGTACTTC.

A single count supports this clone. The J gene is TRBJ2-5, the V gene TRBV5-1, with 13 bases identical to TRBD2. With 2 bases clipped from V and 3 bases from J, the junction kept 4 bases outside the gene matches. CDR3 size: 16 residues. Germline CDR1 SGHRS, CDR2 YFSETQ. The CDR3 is CASSFWTSGGEETQYF. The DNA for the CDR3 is TGCGCCAGCAGCTTTTGGACTAGCGGGGGCGAAGAGACCCAGTACTTC.

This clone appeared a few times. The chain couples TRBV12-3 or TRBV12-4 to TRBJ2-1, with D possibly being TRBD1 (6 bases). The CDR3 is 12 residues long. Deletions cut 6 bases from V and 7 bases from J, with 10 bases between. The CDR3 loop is CASRQGRNEQFF. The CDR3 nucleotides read TGTGCCAGCAGACAGGGTAGGAATGAGCAGTTCTTC.

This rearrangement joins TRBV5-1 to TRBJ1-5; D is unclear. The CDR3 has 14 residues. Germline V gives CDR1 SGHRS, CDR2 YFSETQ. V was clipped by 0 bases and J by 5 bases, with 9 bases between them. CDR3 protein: CASSLGGLDQPQHF. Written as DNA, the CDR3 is TGCGCCAGCAGCTTGGGAGGGCTCGATCAGCCCCAGCATTTT.

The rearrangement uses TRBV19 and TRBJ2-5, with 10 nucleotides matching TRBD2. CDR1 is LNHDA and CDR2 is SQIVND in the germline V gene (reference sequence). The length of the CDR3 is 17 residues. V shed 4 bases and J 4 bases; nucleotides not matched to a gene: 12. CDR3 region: CASSTSGGLLVVETQYF. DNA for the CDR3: TGTGCCAGTAGTACTAGCGGGGGATTGTTGGTTGTAGAGACCCAGTACTTC.

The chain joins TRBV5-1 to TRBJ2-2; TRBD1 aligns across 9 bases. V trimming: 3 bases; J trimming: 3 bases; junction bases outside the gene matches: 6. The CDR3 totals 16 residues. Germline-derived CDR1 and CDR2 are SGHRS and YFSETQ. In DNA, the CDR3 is TGCGCCAGCAGCTGGACAGGGGCGCGGGACACCGGGGAGCTGTTTTTT. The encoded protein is CASSWTGARDTGELFF.

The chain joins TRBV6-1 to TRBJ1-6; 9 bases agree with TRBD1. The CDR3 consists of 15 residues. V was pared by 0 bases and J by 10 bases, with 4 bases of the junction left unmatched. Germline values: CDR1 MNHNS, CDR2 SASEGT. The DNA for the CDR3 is TGTGCCAGCAGTGAAGCGGGGACAGGGAGGTCACCCCTCCACTTT. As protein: CASSEAGTGRSPLHF.

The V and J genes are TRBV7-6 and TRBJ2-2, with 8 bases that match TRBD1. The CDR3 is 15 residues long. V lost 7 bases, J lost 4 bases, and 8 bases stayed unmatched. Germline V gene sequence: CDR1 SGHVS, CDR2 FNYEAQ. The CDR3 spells CASTPGTGATGELFF. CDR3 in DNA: TGTGCCAGCACCCCGGGGACAGGTGCCACCGGGGAGCTGTTTTTT.

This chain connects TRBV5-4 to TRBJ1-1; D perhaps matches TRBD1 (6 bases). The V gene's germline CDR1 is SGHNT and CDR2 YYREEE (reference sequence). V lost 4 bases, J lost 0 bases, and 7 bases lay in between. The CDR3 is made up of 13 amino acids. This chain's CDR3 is CASSNRVNTEAFF. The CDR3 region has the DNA TGTGCCAGCAGCAACAGGGTGAACACTGAAGCTTTCTTT.

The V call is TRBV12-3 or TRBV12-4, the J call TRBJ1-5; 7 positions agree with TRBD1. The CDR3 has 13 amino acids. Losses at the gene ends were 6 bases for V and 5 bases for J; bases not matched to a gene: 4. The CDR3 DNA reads TGTGCCAGCAGAACAGGGGATTATCAGCCCCAGCATTTT. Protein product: CASRTGDYQPQHF.

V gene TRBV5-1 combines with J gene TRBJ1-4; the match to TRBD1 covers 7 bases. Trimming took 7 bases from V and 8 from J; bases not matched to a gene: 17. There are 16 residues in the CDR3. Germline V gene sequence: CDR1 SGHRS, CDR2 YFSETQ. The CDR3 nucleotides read TGCGCCAGCCAGATGTTACCAGGGGGACAAGGGGAAAAACTGTTTTTT. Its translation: CASQMLPGGQGEKLFF.